This entry lists 30 T cell receptor beta chains sequenced from one sample in a study of T cell clonality in common variable immunodeficiency. These receptors have no known antigen. Study-level results: Reportedly, TCR beta sequences from common variable immunodeficiency showed fewer deletions and N-nucleotide insertions.

The assay was immunoSEQ multiplex PCR, and TCRdb's table has in-frame clones only and misses some. Recorded here are about 34,000 clones, none singletons. Sequenced input: peripheral blood mononuclear cells. Receptors were obtained from a human donor with common variable immunodeficiency.

The table lists this clone with a few counts. The CDR3 extends 3 residues past the end of the read, so its final part is completed from the germline J gene. This chain links TRBV29-1 with TRBJ1-2; D is possibly TRBD1 (5 bases). Germline CDR1 reads SQVTM; CDR2 reads ANQGSEA. Trimming took off 0 bases at V and 4 bases at J, with 12 bases between the two ends. The CDR3 sequence is 14 residues long. This CDR3 is CSVEDTGVTYGYTF. CDR3 bases read: TGCAGCGTTGAAGATACGGGGGTTACCTATGGC.

This clone turned up a few times. The sequenced fragment ends 3 residues before the CDR3 boundary, so the rest is inferred from the germline J gene. J is TRBJ2-1 and V is TRBV20-1; 8 positions agree with TRBD1. The CDR3 totals 13 residues. The germline V gene has CDR1 DFQATT and CDR2 SNEGSKA (reference sequence). After removal of 7 bases from V and 9 bases from J, the junction contained 11 bases not matched to a gene. The sequenced CDR3 bases are TGCAGTGTTTTCAGGGGGCGGAGGGGTGAG. Translating it yields CSVFRGRRGE. The entire CDR3 protein is CSVFRGRRGEQFF.

This clone has a count of ten or more. The read stops 3 residues short of the end of the CDR3; the missing end is completed from the germline J gene. The genes are TRBV19 and TRBJ2-2; D is uncertain. V was trimmed by 7 bases and J by 7 bases, leaving 19 bases between them. Per the germline V gene, CDR1 is LNHDA and CDR2 is SQIVND (reference sequence). The length of the CDR3 is 15 residues. Incomplete CDR3 DNA: TGTGCCAGTACCCCGCCGGGTGGCAGAGGCGGGGAG. Protein sequence: CASTPPGGRGGE. The entire CDR3 is CASTPPGGRGGELFF.

This clone was recorded a few times. From the germline J gene comes the end of the CDR3, since the read stops 3 residues before it. V and J are TRBV7-9 and TRBJ1-1; 10 bases match TRBD1. Germline V gene lookup returns CDR1 SEHNR and CDR2 FQNEAQ (reference sequence). J gave up 1 base and V 4 bases, and 3 bases lay outside the gene matches. The CDR3 has 15 residues. CDR3 region: CASSSTGGGNTEAFF. CDR3 DNA, as far as it was read: TGTGCCAGCAGCTCGACAGGGGGCGGGAACACTGAA.

This clone was seen more than once but under ten times. The CDR3 bases that were read are TGTGCCAGTAGTACCGACAGGACCCAGACGTTGAACACTGAA. The encoded protein is CASSTDRTQTLNTE. The whole CDR3 region reads CASSTDRTQTLNTEAFF. V gene TRBV19 combines with J gene TRBJ1-1; a weak D match, TRBD1 (6 bases). Read data end 3 residues before the CDR3 end; the end is taken from the germline J gene. CDR3 length: 17 residues. Trimming left V 4 bases short and J 0 bases short, with 18 bases between. The germline V gene has CDR1 LNHDA and CDR2 SQIVND (reference sequence). The full variable domain, completed using reference TRBV19 and TRBJ1-1, is DGGITQSPKYLFRKEGQNVTLSCEQNLNHDAMYWYRQDPGQGLRLIYYSQIVNDFQKGDIAEGYSVSREKKESFPLTVTSAQKNPTAFYLCASSTDRTQTLNTEAFFGQGTRLTVV.

The sample holds many counts of this clone. The read gets to within 3 residues of the CDR3 end, and the germline J gene fills in the rest. This sequence joins TRBV10-3 and TRBJ2-7, with a tentative D call TRBD1 (6 bases). The CDR3 runs to 15 residues. Trimming stripped 4 bases from V and 2 bases from J, with 15 bases between. Germline-derived CDR1 and CDR2 are ENHRY and SYGVKD. The sequenced part of the CDR3 DNA is TGTGCCATCAGTGTCGGGAAAGGGGGAACCTACGAG. Residues: CAISVGKGGTYE. From start to end, the CDR3 is CAISVGKGGTYEQYF.

This clone has a count of ten or more. From the germline J gene comes the end of the CDR3, since the read stops 3 residues before it. The V call is TRBV5-4, the J call TRBJ2-5; 9 positions match TRBD1. This CDR3 contains 15 residues. Germline trimming cut 3 bases from V and 5 bases from J; bases unmatched to any gene: 8. Germline V gene data show CDR1 as SGHNT and CDR2 as YYREEE (reference sequence). The sequenced CDR3 bases are TGTGCCAGCAGCTCACGGACAGGGGTAGGGGAGACC. Translation: CASSSRTGVGET. The CDR3 in its entirety is CASSSRTGVGETQYF. Full variable domain (remainder filled in from reference TRBV5-4 and TRBJ2-5): ETGVTQSPTHLIKTRGQQVTLRCSSQSGHNTVSWYQQALGQGPQFIFQYYREEENGRGNFPPRFSGLQFPNYSSELNVNALELDDSALYLCASSSRTGVGETQYFGPGTRLLVL.

With respect to this clone: With a much larger clone just one base away, this may be a read error. The read halts 3 residues ahead of the CDR3 end, with the missing end drawn from the germline J gene. J is TRBJ2-3 and V is TRBV7-3, with 8 bases aligning to TRBD1. The germline gives CDR1 SGHTA, CDR2 FQGTGA. The CDR3 contains 12 residues. The covered CDR3 bases are TGTTCCAGCAGCTCGGAGACAGGGGCG. Its translation is CSSSSETGA. The CDR3, in full, reads CSSSSETGAQYF. Based on the CDR3 plus reference TRBV7-3 and TRBJ2-3, the full variable domain is GAGVSQTPSNKVTEKGKYVELRCDPISGHTALYWYRQSLGQGPEFLIYFQGTGAADDSGLPNDRFFAVRPEGSVSTLKIQRTERGDSAVYLCSSSSETGAQYFGPGTRLTVL.

This clone has just a few counts. From the germline J gene comes the end of the CDR3, since the read stops 3 residues before it. The chain employs TRBV18 and TRBJ2-7; TRBD2 matches at 9 bases. The CDR3 runs 17 residues. V lost 3 bases, J lost 3 bases, and 12 bases stayed unmatched. The germline CDR1 and CDR2 sequences are KGHSH and LQKENI. The CDR3 here is CASSPLPIAGELYEQYF. The sequenced CDR3 bases are TGTGCCAGCTCACCGCTTCCCATAGCGGGGGAACTCTACGAG.

This clone was recorded a few times. Read coverage stops 3 residues before the CDR3 terminus; the germline J gene supplies the remainder. This chain links TRBV30 with TRBJ1-1, with D tentatively TRBD1 (6 bases). The CDR3 sequence is 13 residues long. Germline V gene sequence: CDR1 GTSNPN, CDR2 SVGIG (reference sequence). V lost 6 bases and J lost 4, with 15 bases in between. The CDR3 spells CACTTGGGTEAFF. The DNA read from the CDR3 is TGTGCCTGCACGACAGGCGGGGGCACTGAA.

This clone showed up just a few times. Sequencing ends 3 residues short of the CDR3 end; the germline J gene provides the rest. V is TRBV18 and J is TRBJ2-1; D is tentatively TRBD1 or TRBD2 (6 bases each). Deletions cut 5 bases from V and 8 bases from J, with 16 bases between. CDR1 KGHSH and CDR2 LQKENI come from the germline V gene. The CDR3 length is 14 residues. The CDR3 is CASSREVKGDEQFF. The CDR3 bases that were read are TGTGCCAGCTCAAGGGAGGTGAAGGGGGATGAG. Full variable domain (missing parts from reference TRBV18 and TRBJ2-1): NAGVMQNPRHLVRRRGQEARLRCSPMKGHSHVYWYRQLPEEGLKFMVYLQKENIIDESGMPKERFSAEFPKEGPSILRIQQVVRGDSAAYFCASSREVKGDEQFFGPGTRLTVL.

This clone was seen a few times. Incomplete CDR3 DNA: TGCAGCGTTCAGGAGAAACTAGCGGGAGACTCCTACGAG. Residues: CSVQEKLAGDSYE. The entire CDR3 protein is CSVQEKLAGDSYEQYF. The V and J genes are TRBV29-1 and TRBJ2-7, with 11 bases matching TRBD2. The CDR3 end falls 3 residues outside the read, so it is completed with the germline J gene. Germline V lookup: CDR1 SQVTM, CDR2 ANQGSEA. The CDR3 is 16 amino acids. The ends lost 5 bases at V and 0 bases at J; junction bases unmatched: 9.

This clone was counted only a few times. The DNA ends 3 residues before the CDR3 does, and the rest of the CDR3 is filled in from the germline J gene. The rearrangement links TRBV6-1 to TRBJ1-2; tentative D call: TRBD1 (6 bases). CDR3 length equals 14 residues. V was trimmed by 1 base and J by 4 bases, leaving 10 bases between them. The germline CDR1 and CDR2 sequences are MNHNS and SASEGT. The CDR3 bases that were read are TGTGCCAGCAGTGAAGTACAGGGATCCTATGGC. Its protein is CASSEVQGSYG. The entire CDR3 is CASSEVQGSYGYTF.

This clone has a count of ten or more. The part of the CDR3 DNA that was read is TGTGCCAGCAGTGATAATCTAGCGGGAGTGGCCGAG. This translates into CASSDNLAGVAE. The CDR3 in full is CASSDNLAGVAEQYF. V usage is TRBV6-1 and J usage is TRBJ2-7, with 10 bases that match TRBD2. The read ends 3 residues shy of where the CDR3 ends; the end is completed using the germline J gene. In germline, CDR1 is MNHNS, CDR2 SASEGT. Germline trimming cut 3 bases from V and 6 bases from J; bases unmatched to any gene: 8. CDR3 length: 15 residues.

The covered CDR3 bases are TGCAGTGCTGCACAGCCAGGGAGGACCTACGAG. Translating it yields CSAAQPGRTYE. The complete CDR3 reads CSAAQPGRTYEQYF. The rearrangement links TRBV20-1 to TRBJ2-7, with D possibly matching TRBD2 (6 bases). The read gets to within 3 residues of the CDR3 end, and the germline J gene fills in the rest. Trimming removed 5 bases at V and 2 bases at J, with 16 bases between. Germline CDR1 reads DFQATT; CDR2 reads SNEGSKA (reference sequence). This CDR3 region has 14 residues.

This clone was seen many times. The sequence runs out 3 residues before the end of the CDR3; the remainder is reconstructed from the germline J gene. The rearrangement joins TRBV5-1 to TRBJ2-3, with 11 positions matching TRBD1. Germline CDR1 is SGHRS and CDR2 is YFSETQ. V dropped 4 bases and J dropped 7; count of bases not matched to a gene: 2. The CDR3 length is 13 residues. The covered CDR3 bases are TGCGCCAGCAGCGTGGACAGGGGGCATACG. This sequence encodes CASSVDRGHT. The CDR3 in its entirety is CASSVDRGHTQYF.

This clone was observed a handful of times. The read terminates 3 residues ahead of where the CDR3 ends, so the germline J gene completes it. The V call is TRBV30, the J call TRBJ2-2; D possibly corresponds to TRBD1 (6 bases). Trimming left V 5 bases short and J 6 bases short, with 16 bases between. This CDR3 region has 14 residues. The germline V gene has CDR1 GTSNPN and CDR2 SVGIG (reference sequence). The CDR3 is CAWLAGTWAGELFF. The sequenced part of the CDR3 DNA is TGTGCCTGGCTGGCCGGGACATGGGCCGGGGAG.

Partial CDR3 DNA: TGTGCCAGCAGTGGGGGGGAGCCC. Its protein product is CASSGGEP. The full CDR3 is CASSGGEPQHF. The chain employs TRBV6-1 and TRBJ1-5; tentatively, D is TRBD1 (5 bases). The observed sequence ends 3 residues before the CDR3 terminus, with the missing tail filled in from the germline J gene. V lost 4 bases and J 8 bases, leaving 6 bases between the germline ends. Germline V gene data show CDR1 as MNHNS and CDR2 as SASEGT. The CDR3 is made up of 11 amino acids.

This clone was seen repeatedly, ten times or more. The CDR3 extends 3 residues past the end of the read, so its final part is completed from the germline J gene. The chain is built from TRBV6-2 or TRBV6-3 and TRBJ2-1; no clear D gene. CDR3 length: 17 amino acids. CDR1 MNHEY and CDR2 SVGEGT come from the germline V gene. Trimming shortened V by 2 bases and J by 0 bases, and 14 bases separated the two germline ends. CDR3 protein: CASSYAAVLSSYNEQFF. CDR3 bases read: TGTGCCAGCAGTTACGCAGCCGTACTAAGCTCCTACAATGAG.

As for this clone: The sequenced fragment ends 3 residues before the CDR3 boundary, so the rest is inferred from the germline J gene. The V and J genes are TRBV20-1 and TRBJ1-4; TRBD1 matches 9 bases. Per germline, CDR1 DFQATT and CDR2 SNEGSKA (reference sequence). The CDR3 sequence is 14 residues long. The chain's CDR3 is CSAKSGTGYGKLFF. The sequenced part of the CDR3 DNA is TGCAGTGCTAAATCCGGGACAGGGTATGGGAAA.

In its sample, this clone was seen a few times. With the read ending 3 residues before the CDR3 end, the germline J gene is used to fill in that end. The chain combines TRBV20-1 with TRBJ2-7; 12 bases are a match to TRBD2. The V gene end was trimmed by 3 bases and the J gene end by 0 bases; junction bases not matched to a gene: 12. Germline CDR1 reads DFQATT; CDR2 reads SNEGSKA (reference sequence). The CDR3 has 18 residues. CDR3 DNA, as far as it was read: TGCAGTGCTAGGGGGCCCGGACTAGCGGGACGTAGCTCCTACGAG. It codes for CSARGPGLAGRSSYE. The CDR3 in full is CSARGPGLAGRSSYEQYF.

Notes on this clone: The read gets to within 3 residues of the CDR3 end, and the germline J gene fills in the rest. The chain uses TRBV30 and TRBJ1-1; a weak D match, TRBD1 (5 bases). The length of the CDR3 is 14 residues. Germline CDR1 and CDR2: GTSNPN and SVGIG (reference sequence). CDR3 bases read: TGTGCCTGGAGTGTAAGGGGCGGGGTTGAATAT. It yields the protein CAWSVRGGVEY. The entire CDR3 protein reads CAWSVRGGVEYAFF.

This clone was seen at least ten times. Partial CDR3 DNA: TGCGCCAGCAGCGTGTCCGGGACAGGGGGGACCGGGGAG. Encoded protein: CASSVSGTGGTGE. The entire CDR3 sequence reads CASSVSGTGGTGELFF. The rearrangement joins TRBV5-1 to TRBJ2-2; TRBD1 matches at 11 bases. The missing CDR3 end, 3 residues past where the read stops, is filled in from the germline J gene. This CDR3 has 16 residues. Trimming cost V 4 bases and J 5 bases; bases outside gene matches: 7. The V gene's germline CDR1 is SGHRS and CDR2 YFSETQ. Together with reference TRBV5-1 and TRBJ2-2, the CDR3 gives the full variable domain: KAGVTQTPRYLIKTRGQQVTLSCSPISGHRSVSWYQQTPGQGLQFLFEYFSETQRNKGNFPGRFSGRQFSNSRSEMNVSTLELGDSALYLCASSVSGTGGTGELFFGEGSRLTVL.

This clone was detected many times. The read falls 3 residues short of the CDR3 end, and the missing part is taken from the germline J gene. V usage is TRBV19 and J usage is TRBJ2-3; TRBD2 matches at 10 bases. V was clipped by 5 bases and J by 2 bases; unmatched bases: 10. The germline V gene has CDR1 LNHDA and CDR2 SQIVND (reference sequence). CDR3 length equals 17 residues. CDR3 DNA (partial): TGTGCCAGTAGTGCCGCCGGGACTAGCGAGATCACAGATACG. Its protein is CASSAAGTSEITDT. The whole CDR3 is CASSAAGTSEITDTQYF. The full variable domain, in which reference TRBV19 and TRBJ2-3 provide the parts outside the CDR3, is DGGITQSPKYLFRKEGQNVTLSCEQNLNHDAMYWYRQDPGQGLRLIYYSQIVNDFQKGDIAEGYSVSREKKESFPLTVTSAQKNPTAFYLCASSAAGTSEITDTQYFGPGTRLTVL.

This clone was recorded at least ten times. The DNA ends 3 residues before the CDR3 does, and the rest of the CDR3 is filled in from the germline J gene. The genes are TRBV30 and TRBJ2-5; TRBD2 matches at 11 bases. After removal of 3 bases from V and 1 base from J, the junction contained 1 base not matched to a gene. CDR3 length: 14 residues. Germline assignment: CDR1 GTSNPN and CDR2 SVGIG (reference sequence). The CDR3 DNA, read in part, is TGTGCCTGGAGGACTAGCGGGATCCAAGAGACC. Its protein is CAWRTSGIQET. The CDR3 reads in full as CAWRTSGIQETQYF.

This clone was recorded many times. The CDR3 is cut off 3 residues early in the read; its end comes from the germline J gene. The genes are TRBV20-1 and TRBJ2-2; TRBD1 matches at 8 bases. Germline CDR1 and CDR2: DFQATT and SNEGSKA (reference sequence). Trimming at V came to 4 bases and at J to 4 bases, leaving 11 bases not matched to a gene. CDR3 length: 16 amino acids. The covered CDR3 bases are TGCAGTGCTATTCGCCCCCGGGACAGGTCCACCGGGGAG. Its protein is CSAIRPRDRSTGE. In full, the CDR3 reads CSAIRPRDRSTGELFF.

Of note for this clone: The CDR3 end lies 3 residues beyond the end of the read and is filled in from the germline J gene. This sequence joins TRBV29-1 and TRBJ2-3; 9 bases match TRBD2. The CDR3 spans 15 residues. V dropped 4 bases and J dropped 1; count of bases not matched to a gene: 6. Germline CDR1 and CDR2: SQVTM and ANQGSEA. Partial CDR3 DNA: TGCAGCGTTGTGGAAGCGGGAGGAGGCACAGATACG. Residues: CSVVEAGGGTDT. The entire CDR3 is CSVVEAGGGTDTQYF.

In its sample, this clone was seen many times. Sequencing ends 3 residues short of the CDR3 end; the germline J gene provides the rest. The chain combines TRBV7-2 with TRBJ1-3; no clear D. Germline V gene data show CDR1 as SGHTA and CDR2 as FQGNSA. V gave up 1 base and J gave up 2 bases, with 9 bases separating them. CDR3 size: 15 residues. The part of the CDR3 DNA that was read is TGTGCCAGCAGCTTAGGGTCCACTACTGGAAACACC. Amino acid sequence: CASSLGSTTGNT. In full, the CDR3 is CASSLGSTTGNTIYF.

As regards this clone: The read halts 3 residues ahead of the CDR3 end, with the missing end drawn from the germline J gene. The chain joins TRBV30 to TRBJ2-4; the D gene is possibly TRBD2 (6 bases). Germline values: CDR1 GTSNPN, CDR2 SVGIG (reference sequence). V was clipped by 4 bases and J by 8 bases, with 18 bases between them. This CDR3 has 14 amino acids. The covered CDR3 bases are TGTGCCTGGACCCCGGGACTGTTGGTAGACATT. Protein: CAWTPGLLVDI. In full, the CDR3 is CAWTPGLLVDIQYF.

Regarding this clone: The read terminates 3 residues before the CDR3 end, so the remaining end is supplied by the germline J gene. This chain uses TRBV6-4 with TRBJ2-3; no firm D call. V dropped 7 bases and J dropped 2 bases, with 13 bases sitting between them. Germline V gives CDR1 MRHNA, CDR2 SNTAGT. The CDR3 extends over 14 amino acids. The CDR3 here is CASNSRRFTDTQYF. The sequenced part of the CDR3 DNA is TGTGCCAGCAACAGCAGACGTTTCACAGATACG.